The subject of this entry is one TCR beta chain. These data belong to a study of blood T cell repertoires in COVID-19. Between the trimmed V and J ends, which lost 8 bases and 8 bases, there was a span of 18 bases. Germline lookup yields CDR1 MGHDK and CDR2 SYGVNS. The CDR3 covers 14 residues. Authors' analysis steps: Reference gene primer amplification yielded estimated nucleated cell counts. Some clones are missing from TCRdb's copy, which holds only in-frame ones; the method was immunoSEQ multiplex PCR. V, J and clone size reflect that table, while D and trimming were determined from the DNA. The data show roughly 340,000 clones, around 86% seen once.

This sequence originates from a woman in her 50s with COVID-19, enrolled during active disease. This sequence joins TRBV25-1 and TRBJ2-2, with a tentative D call TRBD2 (5 bases). The sequencing input was peripheral blood. The CDR3 protein is CASRLSGSSGELFF. The CDR3 DNA sequence: TGTGCCAGCCGCCTTTCGGGGAGTTCGGGGGAGCTGTTTTTT.